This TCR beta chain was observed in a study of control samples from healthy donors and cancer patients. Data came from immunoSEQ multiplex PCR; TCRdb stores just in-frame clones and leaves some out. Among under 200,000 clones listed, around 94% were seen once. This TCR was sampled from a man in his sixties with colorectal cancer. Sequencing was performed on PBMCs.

CDR3 amino acids: CASSPLQEGSAGYTF. Here the CDR3 DNA reads TGTGCCAGCTCACCCCTGCAGGAGGGGTCGGCTGGCTACACCTTC. The chain carries TRBV18 and TRBJ1-2, with D perhaps matching TRBD1 (5 bases). CDR1 and CDR2 (germline): KGHSH, LQKENI. V was shortened by 3 bases and J by 7 bases, with 18 bases between the two germline ends. The CDR3 totals 15 residues.